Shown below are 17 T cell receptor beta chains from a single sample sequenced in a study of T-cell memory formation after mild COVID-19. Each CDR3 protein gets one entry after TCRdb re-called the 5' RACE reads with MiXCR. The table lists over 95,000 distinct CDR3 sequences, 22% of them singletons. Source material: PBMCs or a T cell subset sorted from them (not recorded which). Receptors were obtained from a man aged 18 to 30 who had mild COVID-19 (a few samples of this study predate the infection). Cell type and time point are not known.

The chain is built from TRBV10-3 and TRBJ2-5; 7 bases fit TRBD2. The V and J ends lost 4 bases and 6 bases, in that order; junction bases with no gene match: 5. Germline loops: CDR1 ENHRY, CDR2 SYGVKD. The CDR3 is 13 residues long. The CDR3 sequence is CAISGGGLQTQYF. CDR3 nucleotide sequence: TGTGCCATCAGTGGGGGAGGGCTACAGACCCAGTACTTC.

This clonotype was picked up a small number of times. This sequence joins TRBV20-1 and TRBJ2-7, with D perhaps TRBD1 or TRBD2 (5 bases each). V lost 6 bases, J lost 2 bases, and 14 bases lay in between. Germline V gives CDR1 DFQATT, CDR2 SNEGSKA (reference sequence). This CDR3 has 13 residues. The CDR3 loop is CSATGTTTYEQYF. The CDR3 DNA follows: TGCAGTGCCACCGGGACCACCACCTACGAGCAGTACTTC.

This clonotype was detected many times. The CDR3 loop reads CASSQERAGSYEQYV. CDR3 nucleotides: TGCGCCAGCAGCCAAGAAAGGGCAGGATCCTACGAGCAGTACGTC. The chain uses TRBV4-1 and TRBJ2-7; no reliable D call. From germline, CDR1 is MGHRA and CDR2 YSYEKL. The CDR3 sequence is 15 residues long. V shed 0 bases and J shed 1 base, with 10 bases lying between them.

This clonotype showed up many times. CDR3 bases: TGTGCCAGCAGCCCAGTTCGGAACAATGAGCAGTTCTTC. This translates into CASSPVRNNEQFF. The chain couples TRBV7-9 to TRBJ2-1; D call uncertain. Germline V CDR1 and CDR2: SEHNR, FQNEAQ (reference sequence). V lost 5 bases to trimming and J lost 5 bases, with 10 bases between them. The CDR3 loop spans 13 amino acids.

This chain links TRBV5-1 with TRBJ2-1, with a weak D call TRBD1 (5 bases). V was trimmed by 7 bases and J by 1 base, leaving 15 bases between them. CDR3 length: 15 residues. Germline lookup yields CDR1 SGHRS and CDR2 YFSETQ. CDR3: CASRPRRVSYNEQFF. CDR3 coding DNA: TGCGCCAGCCGCCCCCGCAGGGTTTCCTACAATGAGCAGTTCTTC.

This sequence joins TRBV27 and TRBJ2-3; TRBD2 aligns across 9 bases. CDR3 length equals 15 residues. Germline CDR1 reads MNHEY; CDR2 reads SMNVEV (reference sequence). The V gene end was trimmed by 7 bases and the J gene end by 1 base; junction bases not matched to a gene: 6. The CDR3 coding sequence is TGTGCCAGCAATTTGTGGACTAGCGGCACAGATACGCAGTATTTT. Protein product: CASNLWTSGTDTQYF.

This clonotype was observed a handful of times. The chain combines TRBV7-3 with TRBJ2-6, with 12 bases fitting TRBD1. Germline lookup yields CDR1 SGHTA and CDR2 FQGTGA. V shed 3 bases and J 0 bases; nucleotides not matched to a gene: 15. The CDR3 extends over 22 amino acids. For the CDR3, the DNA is TGTGCCAGCAGCTTTAATAAGGGAATAGGGACAGGGGGCAACTCTGGGGCCAACGTCCTGACTTTC. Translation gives CASSFNKGIGTGGNSGANVLTF.

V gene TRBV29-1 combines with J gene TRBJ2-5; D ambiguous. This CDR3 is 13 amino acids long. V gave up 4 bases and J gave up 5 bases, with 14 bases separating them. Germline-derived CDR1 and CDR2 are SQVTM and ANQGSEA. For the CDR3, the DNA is TGCAGCGTTGGGGTCCCACAGTTGGAGACCCAGTACTTC. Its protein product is CSVGVPQLETQYF.

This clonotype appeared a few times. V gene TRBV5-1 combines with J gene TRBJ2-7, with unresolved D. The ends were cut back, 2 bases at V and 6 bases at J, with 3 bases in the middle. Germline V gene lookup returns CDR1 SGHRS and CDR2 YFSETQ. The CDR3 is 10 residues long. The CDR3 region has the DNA TGCGCCAGCAGCTTACGCGAGCAGTACTTC. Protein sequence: CASSLREQYF.

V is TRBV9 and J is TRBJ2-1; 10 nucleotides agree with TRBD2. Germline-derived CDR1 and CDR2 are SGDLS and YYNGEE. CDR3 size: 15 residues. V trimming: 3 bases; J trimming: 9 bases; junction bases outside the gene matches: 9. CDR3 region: CASSAEGLASSEQFF. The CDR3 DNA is TGTGCCAGCAGCGCGGAGGGACTAGCGTCCTCTGAGCAGTTCTTC.

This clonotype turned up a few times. The CDR3 bases are TGTGCCAGTAGTATTTTGGGGAATGAGCAGTTCTTC. Translation gives CASSILGNEQFF. The chain employs TRBV19 and TRBJ2-1, with unresolved D. Deletions cut 3 bases from V and 7 bases from J, with 7 bases between. This CDR3 spans 12 amino acids. Germline V gene sequence: CDR1 LNHDA, CDR2 SQIVND (reference sequence).

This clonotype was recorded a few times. The CDR3 coding sequence is TGTGCCAGTGGTTGGACAGGGATTCACAATGAGCAGTTCTTC. Its translation is CASGWTGIHNEQFF. The chain joins TRBV6-2 or TRBV6-3 to TRBJ2-1; 8 positions match TRBD1. The CDR3 has 14 amino acids. CDR1 is MNHEY, CDR2 SVGEGT, per germline. V trimming: 9 bases; J trimming: 5 bases; junction bases outside the gene matches: 9.

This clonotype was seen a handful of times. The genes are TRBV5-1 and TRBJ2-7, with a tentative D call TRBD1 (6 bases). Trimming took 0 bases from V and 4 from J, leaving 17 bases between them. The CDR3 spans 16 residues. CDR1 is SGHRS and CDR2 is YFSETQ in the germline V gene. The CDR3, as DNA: TGCGCCAGCAGCTTGGCACTGGGGGCGCGTTCATACGAGCAGTACTTC. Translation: CASSLALGARSYEQYF.

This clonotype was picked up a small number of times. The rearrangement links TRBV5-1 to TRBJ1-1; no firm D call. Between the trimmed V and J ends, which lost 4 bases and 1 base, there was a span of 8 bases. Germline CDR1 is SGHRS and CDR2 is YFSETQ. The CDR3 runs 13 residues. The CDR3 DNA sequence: TGCGCCAGCAGCGTATCGGGGAACACTGAAGCTTTCTTT. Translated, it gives CASSVSGNTEAFF.

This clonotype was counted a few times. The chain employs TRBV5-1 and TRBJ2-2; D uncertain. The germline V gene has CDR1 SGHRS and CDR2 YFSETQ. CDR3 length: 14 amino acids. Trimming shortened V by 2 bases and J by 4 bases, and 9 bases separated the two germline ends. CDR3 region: CASSFNRATGELFF. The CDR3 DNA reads TGCGCCAGCAGCTTTAACCGGGCCACCGGGGAGCTGTTTTTT.

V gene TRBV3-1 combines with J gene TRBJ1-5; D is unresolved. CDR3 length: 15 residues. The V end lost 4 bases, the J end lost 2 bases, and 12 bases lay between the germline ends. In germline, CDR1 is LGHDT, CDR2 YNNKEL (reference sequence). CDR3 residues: CASSPGHGGNQPQHF. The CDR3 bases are TGTGCCAGCAGCCCCGGGCACGGCGGCAATCAGCCCCAGCATTTT.

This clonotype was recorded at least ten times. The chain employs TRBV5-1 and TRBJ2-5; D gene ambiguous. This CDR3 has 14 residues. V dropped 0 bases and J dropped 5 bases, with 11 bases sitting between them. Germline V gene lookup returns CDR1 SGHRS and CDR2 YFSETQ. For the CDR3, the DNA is TGCGCCAGCAGCTTGGTGGGCAGTTCCGAGACCCAGTACTTC. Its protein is CASSLVGSSETQYF.